These 16 T cell receptor beta chains originate from one sample sequenced in a study of cytomegalovirus exposure and HLA in healthy donors. PCR amplification relied on 60 Vbeta primers (plus 13 Jbeta primers). Profiled with immunoSEQ multiplex PCR; TCRdb holds only in-frame clones, not every one. Here the sample spans roughly 140,000 clones, about 68% being singletons. Material for sequencing was PBMCs. The receptors originated from a man aged 18 to 29 in good health and CMV-seronegative.

The rearrangement joins TRBV19 to TRBJ1-2; D ambiguous. This CDR3 region has 12 residues. Germline CDR1 and CDR2: LNHDA and SQIVND (reference sequence). V was clipped by 7 bases and J by 8 bases, with 14 bases between them. The CDR3 loop reads CASMGRQGGYTF. In DNA form, the CDR3 reads TGTGCCAGTATGGGGAGACAAGGAGGCTACACCTTC. The full variable domain, its missing parts supplied by reference TRBV19 and TRBJ1-2, is DGGITQSPKYLFRKEGQNVTLSCEQNLNHDAMYWYRQDPGQGLRLIYYSQIVNDFQKGDIAEGYSVSREKKESFPLTVTSAQKNPTAFYLCASMGRQGGYTFGSGTRLTVV.

This clone appeared once. J is TRBJ1-5 and V is TRBV27; D not certain. Per the germline V gene, CDR1 is MNHEY and CDR2 is SMNVEV (reference sequence). Between the trimmed V and J ends, which lost 5 bases and 1 base, there was a span of 9 bases. The CDR3 is made up of 14 amino acids. This CDR3 is CASSPLPSNQPQHF. CDR3 in DNA: TGTGCCAGCAGTCCCCTCCCCAGCAATCAGCCCCAGCATTTT.

This chain uses TRBV19 with TRBJ2-3; D may be TRBD2 (5 bases). This CDR3 is 12 amino acids long. Germline values: CDR1 LNHDA, CDR2 SQIVND (reference sequence). Trimming left V 3 bases short and J 5 bases short, with 6 bases between. CDR3 amino acids: CASSIGEDTQYF. CDR3 coding DNA: TGTGCCAGTAGTATCGGGGAAGATACGCAGTATTTT.

CDR3 DNA sequence: TGTGCCAGCAGCTCGGGAGATTCGGGACTACGGTACTTC. Its protein is CASSSGDSGLRYF. The chain couples TRBV5-6 to TRBJ2-4, with 7 bases fitting TRBD2. The trim removed 3 bases at V and 15 bases at J, leaving 12 bases unmatched. Germline loops: CDR1 SGHDT, CDR2 YYEEEE. The CDR3 runs 13 residues.

The rearrangement uses TRBV7-2 and TRBJ2-5, with a weak D call TRBD1 (5 bases). Germline CDR1 SGHTA, CDR2 FQGNSA. The V end was cut by 0 bases, the J end by 1 base, with 9 bases between. This CDR3 is built from 15 residues. CDR3: CASSLAVDSQETQYF. As DNA, the CDR3 is TGTGCCAGCAGCTTAGCGGTCGACAGCCAAGAGACCCAGTACTTC.

The rearrangement joins TRBV10-2 to TRBJ1-1; tentatively, D is TRBD1 (6 bases). V gave up 10 bases and J gave up 10 bases, with 13 bases separating them. Germline V gene data show CDR1 as WSHSY and CDR2 as SAAADI. This CDR3 comprises 10 residues. Here the CDR3 reads CATEGGRAFF. CDR3 bases: TGCGCCACCGAGGGGGGGAGAGCTTTCTTT.

V usage is TRBV9 and J usage is TRBJ2-1; 12 bases line up with TRBD2. CDR1 is SGDLS and CDR2 is YYNGEE in the germline V gene. This CDR3 has 17 residues. Trimming took 2 bases from V and 5 from J; bases not matched to a gene: 8. CDR3 protein: CASSVLAGGPSHNEQFF. The CDR3, as DNA: TGTGCCAGCAGCGTGCTAGCGGGAGGGCCGTCCCACAATGAGCAGTTCTTC.

CDR3 sequence: CASSEAPDRAVGRTF. In DNA, the CDR3 is TGTGCCAGCAGTGAAGCCCCCGACAGGGCCGTGGGGCGGACCTTC. The V call is TRBV2, the J call TRBJ1-2, with TRBD1 matching over 7 bases. From germline, CDR1 is SNHLY and CDR2 FYNNEI. V dropped 0 bases and J dropped 14; count of bases not matched to a gene: 15. The CDR3 is 15 residues long. Drawing the rest from reference TRBV2 and TRBJ1-2, the complete variable domain is EPEVTQTPSHQVTQMGQEVILRCVPISNHLYFYWYRQILGQKVEFLVSFYNNEISEKSEIFDDQFSVERPDGSNFTLKIRSTKLEDSAMYFCASSEAPDRAVGRTFGSGTRLTVV.

The chain has TRBV4-3 and TRBJ1-4; tentatively, D is TRBD1 (5 bases). Germline V gene data show CDR1 as LGHNA and CDR2 as YSLEER. The CDR3 covers 19 residues. V lost 0 bases to trimming and J lost 0 bases, with 17 bases between them. In DNA form, the CDR3 reads TGCGCCAGCAGCCAAGAATTATATCAGGGCGCAACAACTAATGAAAAACTGTTTTTT. As protein: CASSQELYQGATTNEKLFF.

A few counts support this clone. This rearrangement joins TRBV23-1 to TRBJ2-7; maybe TRBD1 (6 bases). TRBV23-1 is filed as an ORF, its function uncertain. V lost 10 bases to trimming and J lost 6 bases, with 22 bases between them. CDR3 size: 14 residues. The CDR3 DNA sequence: TGCGCCACCTTTTCAGAGGGGGACGATCTCGAGCAGTACTTC. This codes for CATFSEGDDLEQYF.

The V and J genes are TRBV5-6 and TRBJ2-2; weak D call: TRBD2 (6 bases). Germline V gene sequence: CDR1 SGHDT, CDR2 YYEEEE. CDR3 length: 15 residues. Trimming took off 0 bases at V and 0 bases at J, with 6 bases between the two ends. The CDR3 DNA sequence: TGTGCCAGCAGCTTGGGACTAGCGAACACCGGGGAGCTGTTTTTT. Its protein product is CASSLGLANTGELFF.

This sequence joins TRBV19 and TRBJ1-5; D is undetermined. The CDR3 contains 14 residues. Trimming pared 2 bases from V and 7 bases from J, leaving 12 bases between. Per germline, CDR1 LNHDA and CDR2 SQIVND (reference sequence). CDR3 residues: CASSISGREQPQHF. The CDR3 DNA reads TGTGCCAGTAGTATATCCGGGAGGGAACAGCCCCAGCATTTT.

The chain combines TRBV4-3 with TRBJ2-3; D perhaps matches TRBD2 (7 bases). Trimming shortened V by 4 bases and J by 1 base, and 12 bases separated the two germline ends. Germline V gene lookup returns CDR1 LGHNA and CDR2 YSLEER. The CDR3 contains 15 residues. The chain's CDR3 is CASSPWGGRTDTQYF. CDR3 in DNA: TGCGCCAGCAGCCCCTGGGGGGGGCGCACAGATACGCAGTATTTT.

This rearrangement joins TRBV7-6 to TRBJ2-7; 7 bases line up with TRBD1. Germline V gene lookup returns CDR1 SGHVS and CDR2 FNYEAQ. Losses at the gene ends were 1 base for V and 2 bases for J; bases not matched to a gene: 2. The CDR3 is 14 amino acids. Here the CDR3 DNA reads TGTGCCAGCAGCTTAGGGACAGGAACCTACGAGCAGTACTTC. This sequence encodes CASSLGTGTYEQYF.

This chain uses TRBV27 with TRBJ2-5; TRBD2 agrees at 8 bases. This CDR3 is built from 15 residues. The germline V gene encodes CDR1 MNHEY and CDR2 SMNVEV (reference sequence). V dropped 3 bases and J dropped 5; count of bases not matched to a gene: 8. In nucleotides, the CDR3 is TGTGCCAGCAGTTTCTCCAGCCGGGGGGGCGAGACCCAGTACTTC. It translates to CASSFSSRGGETQYF.

Only a few counts were recorded for this clone. CDR3 in DNA: TGTGCCAGCAGGGACAGGGGAGGAGGGGAAAAACTGTTTTTT. This codes for CASRDRGGGEKLFF. The rearrangement links TRBV6-1 to TRBJ1-4; 9 bases are a match to TRBD1. Germline V gene sequence: CDR1 MNHNS, CDR2 SASEGT. This CDR3 region has 14 residues. The V segment lost 6 bases and the J segment 8 bases; nucleotides outside the gene matches: 7.